Below are 28 T cell receptor beta chains sequenced from a single sample in a study of CD8+ T cells in alopecia areata. cDNA prepared by RNA extraction and subsequent reverse transcription served as the template for sequencing. TCRdb's table, derived via immunoSEQ multiplex PCR, lists solely in-frame clones and lacks some. The sample has under 85,000 clones, around 49% seen once; the top ten hold roughly 15%. The material was CD8+ T cells sorted from blood, obtained at week 0. All receptors come from a human donor with alopecia areata.

The chain links TRBV9 to TRBJ2-1; 7 nucleotides line up with TRBD2. CDR1 and CDR2 (germline): SGDLS, YYNGEE. This CDR3 spans 14 amino acids. V trimming: 0 bases; J trimming: 8 bases; junction bases outside the gene matches: 5. The CDR3 coding sequence is TGTGCCAGCAGCGTAGGGATGCGGGAGCATGAGCAGTTCTTC. Translated: CASSVGMREHEQFF.

V and J are TRBV27 and TRBJ2-7; D unclear. The CDR3 extends over 14 amino acids. Germline V gene data show CDR1 as MNHEY and CDR2 as SMNVEV (reference sequence). Deletions cut 6 bases from V and 0 bases from J, with 12 bases between. Here the CDR3 reads CASSPASPSYEQYF. The CDR3 bases are TGTGCCAGCAGCCCAGCGAGCCCCTCCTACGAGCAGTACTTC.

This chain connects TRBV30 to TRBJ2-3, with TRBD1 identical over 7 bases. V was clipped by 8 bases and J by 4 bases; unmatched bases: 12. Per germline, CDR1 GTSNPN and CDR2 SVGIG (reference sequence). CDR3 length equals 14 residues. The CDR3 DNA follows: TGTGCCAGCAGTGACGGACAGGACGCAGATACGCAGTATTTT. It translates to CASSDGQDADTQYF.

The chain links TRBV5-4 to TRBJ2-7; D is unresolved. V shed 2 bases and J shed 1 base, with 7 bases lying between them. Germline assignment: CDR1 SGHNT and CDR2 YYREEE (reference sequence). The CDR3 is made up of 13 amino acids. CDR3 in DNA: TGTGCCAGCAGCTTTGTAGGTTCCTACGAGCAGTACTTC. Its protein is CASSFVGSYEQYF. Looking up the rest from reference TRBV5-4 and TRBJ2-7 gives the full variable domain: ETGVTQSPTHLIKTRGQQVTLRCSSQSGHNTVSWYQQALGQGPQFIFQYYREEENGRGNFPPRFSGLQFPNYSSELNVNALELDDSALYLCASSFVGSYEQYFGPGTRLTVT.

There are a few counts of this clone. V and J are TRBV6-5 and TRBJ1-5; no clear D gene. The CDR3 runs 14 residues. Germline CDR1 and CDR2: MNHEY and SVGAGI. V lost 2 bases, J lost 5 bases, and 10 bases lay in between. The CDR3 DNA reads as TGTGCCAGCAGTTACAAAGGCGGTTATCAGCCCCAGCATTTT. Translating it yields CASSYKGGYQPQHF.

The V gene is TRBV2, the J gene TRBJ2-1; the match to TRBD2 covers 11 bases. The CDR3 length is 16 residues. Germline CDR1 is SNHLY and CDR2 is FYNNEI. With V trimmed by 4 bases and J by 10 bases, 12 bases remained unmatched. CDR3 residues: CASSVPLAGVNGEQFF. The DNA for the CDR3 is TGTGCCAGCAGTGTACCACTAGCGGGAGTGAACGGAGAGCAGTTCTTC.

CDR3 nucleotide sequence: TGTGCCAGCAGCTTACCACAGCAAGACAGAACCGGGGAGCTGTTTTTT. This gives the protein CASSLPQQDRTGELFF. The V call is TRBV7-9, the J call TRBJ2-2, with D perhaps matching TRBD1 (5 bases). This CDR3 is 16 amino acids long. Deletions cut 2 bases from V and 5 bases from J, with 15 bases between. Germline V gives CDR1 SEHNR, CDR2 FQNEAQ (reference sequence).

This clone has only a few counts. The chain uses TRBV27 and TRBJ2-7; TRBD1 is a possible D gene (6 bases). This CDR3 has 12 amino acids. Trimming took off 3 bases at V and 7 bases at J, with 10 bases between the two ends. Germline V gene lookup returns CDR1 MNHEY and CDR2 SMNVEV (reference sequence). As DNA, the CDR3 is TGTGCCAGCAGTTTTATACAGGGAGAGCAGTACTTC. Amino acids: CASSFIQGEQYF.

J is TRBJ2-7 and V is TRBV28; no definite D call. From germline, CDR1 is MDHEN and CDR2 SYDVKM. The V end lost 5 bases, the J end lost 3 bases, and 17 bases lay between the germline ends. This CDR3 comprises 15 residues. In nucleotides, the CDR3 is TGTGCCAGCAGTCAGAGCTCTCCAGGATACTACGAGCAGTACTTC. This translates into CASSQSSPGYYEQYF.

As regards this clone: Other DNA sequences of this sample code for an identical CDR3. V usage is TRBV29-1 and J usage is TRBJ2-7; D is undetermined. Germline CDR1 SQVTM, CDR2 ANQGSEA. The CDR3 extends over 11 amino acids. Trimming cost V 5 bases and J 1 base, with 6 bases left between them. For the CDR3, the DNA is TGCAGCGTTAGGGTTTCCTACGAGCAGTACTTC. This codes for CSVRVSYEQYF.

This chain connects TRBV6-5 to TRBJ1-2; 9 bases align to TRBD1. CDR1 is MNHEY, CDR2 SVGAGI, per germline. The CDR3 totals 16 residues. V dropped 4 bases and J dropped 2; count of bases not matched to a gene: 8. The CDR3 sequence: CASSSKIGTGNYGYTF. In DNA form, the CDR3 reads TGTGCCAGCAGTTCGAAAATCGGGACAGGGAACTATGGCTACACCTTC.

The CDR3 reads CASGMGHLNTEAFF. The CDR3, as DNA: TGTGCTAGTGGTATGGGACACTTGAACACTGAAGCTTTCTTT. The chain links TRBV12-5 to TRBJ1-1; a weak D match, TRBD1 (6 bases). This CDR3 contains 14 residues. From germline, CDR1 is LGHNT and CDR2 FRNRAP. The V end was cut by 5 bases, the J end by 0 bases, with 10 bases between.

This clone appeared many times. Other DNA sequences of this sample code for an identical CDR3. The chain links TRBV18 to TRBJ2-1, with a weak D call TRBD2 (6 bases). This CDR3 is 13 amino acids long. Germline-derived CDR1 and CDR2 are KGHSH and LQKENI. Trimming stripped 3 bases from V and 7 bases from J, with 10 bases between. CDR3: CASSPSRGNEQFF. The CDR3 DNA reads TGTGCCAGCTCACCCTCGCGGGGTAATGAGCAGTTCTTC.

The chain has TRBV6-5 and TRBJ2-1, with D maybe TRBD1 (5 bases). Trimming shortened V by 0 bases and J by 4 bases, and 10 bases separated the two germline ends. This CDR3 contains 15 residues. Germline V gives CDR1 MNHEY, CDR2 SVGAGI. As DNA, the CDR3 is TGTGCCAGCAGTTACTCTGCTGACAGATACAATGAGCAGTTCTTC. Translating it yields CASSYSADRYNEQFF.

This clone was counted only a few times. The rearrangement links TRBV11-1 to TRBJ2-5, with TRBD2 matching 8 bases. Trimming removed 5 bases from V and 1 base from J; junction bases left unmatched: 6. The CDR3 runs 15 residues. In germline, CDR1 is SGHAT, CDR2 FQDESV (reference sequence). CDR3 sequence reads: CASSPWTSPQETQYF. CDR3 sequence (DNA): TGTGCCAGCAGCCCGTGGACTAGCCCCCAAGAGACCCAGTACTTC. Full variable domain (missing parts from reference TRBV11-1 and TRBJ2-5): EAEVAQSPRYKITEKSQAVAFWCDPISGHATLYWYRQILGQGPELLVQFQDESVVDDSQLPKDRFSAERLKGVDSTLKIQPAELGDSAMYLCASSPWTSPQETQYFGPGTRLLVL.

This sequence joins TRBV28 and TRBJ1-1; D gene uncertain. Trimming took off 8 bases at V and 0 bases at J, with 19 bases between the two ends. Germline V lookup: CDR1 MDHEN, CDR2 SYDVKM. The CDR3 spans 16 residues. The CDR3 coding sequence is TGTGCCAGCTCCCGGGAGGGAGGTAGGGTGAACACTGAAGCTTTCTTT. Protein sequence: CASSREGGRVNTEAFF.

This chain joins TRBV6-1 and TRBJ2-7, with 7 bases identical to TRBD1. Germline CDR1 MNHNS, CDR2 SASEGT. With 4 bases clipped from V and 3 bases from J, the junction kept 3 bases outside the gene matches. The CDR3 length is 13 residues. In DNA form, the CDR3 reads TGTGCCAGCAGTGCGCGACAGGGCTACGAGCAGTACTTC. Translated, it gives CASSARQGYEQYF.

V is TRBV29-1 and J is TRBJ2-2, with 10 nucleotides matching TRBD2. Unmatched junction bases numbered 3, after V lost 7 bases and J lost 1 base. Germline lookup yields CDR1 SQVTM and CDR2 ANQGSEA. CDR3 length: 14 amino acids. CDR3 residues: CSAVAGGNTGELFF. The CDR3 DNA sequence: TGCAGCGCAGTAGCGGGAGGGAACACCGGGGAGCTGTTTTTT.

J is TRBJ2-7 and V is TRBV29-1; D gene uncertain. The germline V and J ends were trimmed by 1 base and 9 bases, with 13 bases remaining between them. The CDR3 consists of 12 residues. Germline V gene lookup returns CDR1 SQVTM and CDR2 ANQGSEA. The CDR3 region has the DNA TGCAGCGTTGAAGGTGGAATCGGCGGGCAGTACTTC. Its translation: CSVEGGIGGQYF.

V is TRBV6-5 and J is TRBJ1-2; no clear D gene. Germline CDR1 reads MNHEY; CDR2 reads SVGAGI. Trimming took 0 bases from V and 3 from J, leaving 8 bases between them. The CDR3 contains 14 residues. DNA for the CDR3: TGTGCCAGCAGTTACTCTATCCGGCACTATGGCTACACCTTC. Amino acid sequence: CASSYSIRHYGYTF.

The chain recombines TRBV19 with TRBJ1-5; 7 bases line up with TRBD1. Trimming took 5 bases from V and 7 from J; bases not matched to a gene: 5. CDR1 is LNHDA, CDR2 SQIVND, per germline (reference sequence). The CDR3 contains 13 residues. The CDR3 DNA follows: TGTGCCAGTAGTCCTTCAGGGGGACAGCCCCAGCATTTT. It translates to CASSPSGGQPQHF.

The J gene is TRBJ2-3, the V gene TRBV29-1, with unresolved D. The CDR3 contains 13 residues. V was clipped by 0 bases and J by 3 bases, with 7 bases between them. From germline, CDR1 is SQVTM and CDR2 ANQGSEA. CDR3 DNA sequence: TGCAGCGTTGAAGAAAATTGGACAGATACGCAGTATTTT. Protein sequence: CSVEENWTDTQYF.

This chain joins TRBV27 and TRBJ2-7; no firm D call. This CDR3 has 14 residues. V was clipped by 3 bases and J by 0 bases, with 9 bases between them. In germline, CDR1 is MNHEY, CDR2 SMNVEV (reference sequence). The CDR3 region is CASSFGDTSYEQYF. CDR3 bases: TGTGCCAGCAGTTTTGGAGACACCTCCTACGAGCAGTACTTC.

This clone has more than one count but fewer than ten. The identical CDR3 is also encoded by other nucleotide sequences in the sample. The rearrangement uses TRBV7-7 and TRBJ2-1; D is perhaps TRBD2 (6 bases). In germline, CDR1 is SSHAT, CDR2 FNYEAQ (reference sequence). This CDR3 is built from 13 residues. V lost 0 bases and J 6 bases, leaving 6 bases between the germline ends. The CDR3 nucleotides read TGTGCCAGCAGCTTAGCGACTAGCAATGAGCAGTTCTTC. Translated, it gives CASSLATSNEQFF.

This clone has more than one count but fewer than ten. The V gene is TRBV4-1, the J gene TRBJ2-5; 8 bases map to TRBD2. The CDR3 is made up of 16 amino acids. Germline V CDR1 and CDR2: MGHRA, YSYEKL. J gave up 2 bases and V 0 bases, and 5 bases lay outside the gene matches. This CDR3 reads CASSQDGGEKQETQYF. CDR3 sequence (DNA): TGCGCCAGCAGCCAAGACGGGGGGGAGAAGCAAGAGACCCAGTACTTC.

Many counts were recorded for this clone. The chain combines TRBV7-9 with TRBJ2-7, with D maybe TRBD2 (6 bases). The CDR3 is 16 amino acids. Trimming stripped 3 bases from V and 0 bases from J, with 15 bases between. Germline-derived CDR1 and CDR2 are SEHNR and FQNEAQ (reference sequence). The CDR3 region is CASSFETSGRSYEQYF. The CDR3 DNA follows: TGTGCCAGCAGCTTTGAAACGAGCGGGCGCTCCTACGAGCAGTACTTC. The variable domain in full, completed from reference TRBV7-9 and TRBJ2-7, reads DTGVSQNPRHKITKRGQNVTFRCDPISEHNRLYWYRQTLGQGPEFLTYFQNEAQLEKSRLLSDRFSAERPKGSFSTLEIQRTEQGDSAMYLCASSFETSGRSYEQYFGPGTRLTVT.

The V gene is TRBV9, the J gene TRBJ2-1; 8 bases fit TRBD2. Germline trimming cut 2 bases from V and 6 bases from J; bases unmatched to any gene: 4. Germline V CDR1 and CDR2: SGDLS, YYNGEE. The CDR3 contains 14 residues. CDR3 region: CASSVGGRSNEQFF. DNA for the CDR3: TGTGCCAGCAGCGTGGGCGGGAGGAGCAATGAGCAGTTCTTC.

The rearrangement joins TRBV6-5 to TRBJ1-2, with 10 bases matching TRBD1. The CDR3 is 13 residues long. Per germline, CDR1 MNHEY and CDR2 SVGAGI. The trim removed 8 bases at V and 4 bases at J, leaving 4 bases unmatched. CDR3 region: CASRDRGFYGYTF. The CDR3 nucleotides read TGTGCCAGCCGGGACAGGGGTTTCTATGGCTACACCTTC.